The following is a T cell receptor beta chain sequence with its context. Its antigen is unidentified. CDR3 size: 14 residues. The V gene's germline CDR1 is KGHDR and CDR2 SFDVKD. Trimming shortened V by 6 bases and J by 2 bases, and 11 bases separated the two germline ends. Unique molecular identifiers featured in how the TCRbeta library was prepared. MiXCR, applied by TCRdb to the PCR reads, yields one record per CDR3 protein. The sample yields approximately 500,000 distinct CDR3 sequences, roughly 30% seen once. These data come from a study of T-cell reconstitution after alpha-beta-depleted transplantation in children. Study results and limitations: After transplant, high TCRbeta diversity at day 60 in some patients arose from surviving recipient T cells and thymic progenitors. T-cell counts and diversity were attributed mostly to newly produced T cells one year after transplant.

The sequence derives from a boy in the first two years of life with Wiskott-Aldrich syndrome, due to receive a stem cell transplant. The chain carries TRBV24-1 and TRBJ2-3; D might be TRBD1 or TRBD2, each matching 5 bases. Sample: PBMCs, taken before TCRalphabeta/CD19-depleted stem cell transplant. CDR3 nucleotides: TGTGCCACCAGTCCGGGGACCCTCACAGATACGCAGTATTTT. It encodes CATSPGTLTDTQYF.